This TCR beta chain was observed in a study of T cell responses to AZD1222 COVID-19 vaccine. Sequencing used immunoSEQ multiplex PCR; TCRdb keeps in-frame clones, though not all of them. The sample carries some 150,000 clones, around 88% recorded once. Germline CDR1 is SNHLY and CDR2 is FYNNEI. The CDR3 is 13 amino acids. V lost 7 bases, J lost 4 bases, and 13 bases lay in between. The sequencing used peripheral blood, collected on day 0 of AZD1222 vaccination. V is TRBV2 and J is TRBJ1-2; a weak D match, TRBD1 (6 bases). This TCR came from an adult in good health. The CDR3 region has the DNA TGTGCCAGCATACAGGGAGGTGGCTATGGCTACACCTTC. Protein: CASIQGGGYGYTF.